The T cell receptor (beta chain) described here comes from a study of T cells in Graves' hyperthyroidism and ophthalmopathy. As for the study in general: Once the initial diagnosis was made, peripheral blood was obtained before any treatment. Study observations and caveats: Ophthalmopathy stood apart from stable hyperthyroidism in a 13 V-J model. Ophthalmopathy was model-predicted a median around seven months pre-onset.

This clonotype was detected only a few times. Its antigen is still unknown. The investigators amplified TCR beta CDR3 regions from RNA transcripts. Carried out on the TCR CDR3, a first-round RT-PCR used the HTBI primer set. MiXCR, run by TCRdb on the multiplex PCR reads, gives a single entry per CDR3 protein. Of about 600,000 distinct CDR3 sequences in the sample, roughly a sixth were seen once. The CDR3 totals 15 residues. Germline trimming cut 1 base from V and 9 bases from J; bases unmatched to any gene: 11. CDR1 is DFQATT and CDR2 is SNEGSKA in the germline V gene (reference sequence). The PBMCs were sourced from fresh peripheral blood (about 10 ml).

The TCR sequence derives from a woman aged 40 to 50 with Graves' ophthalmopathy. Specimen: blood. This chain links TRBV20-1 with TRBJ2-1; 8 bases are a match to TRBD2. The CDR3 here is CSARAPGLVGSEQFF. DNA for the CDR3: TGCAGTGCTAGAGCCCCGGGACTAGTTGGGTCTGAGCAGTTCTTC.